One and the same sample provided the 13 T cell receptor beta chains below, sequenced in a study of shared clonotypes between healthy human individuals (dated by TCRdb to 2018 to 2020). Libraries came from the immunoSEQ multiplex PCR assay. TCRdb obtained this table from immuneACCESS and retained in-frame rearrangements with V and J assigned. These tables miss some clones; where compared with another copy, unresolved V genes account for less than half of the shortfall, and the remainder is unexplained. Across this sample there are hundreds of thousands of clones, with 95% to 97% seen only once. In total, the top ten clones hold less than 0.12% of the sample. For the CD8 naive samples, CD45RO-negative cells were positively selected for CCR7, yielding a CD45RA+CCR7+ population from which TemRA cells were excluded. The sequenced sample was naive CD8+ T cells sorted from blood. The cell subset or site label for this specimen denotes: CD45RA+CCR7+. The receptors originated from a woman aged 30 to 39 in good health.

V usage is TRBV13 and J usage is TRBJ2-5; D is possibly TRBD2 (5 bases). Trimming cost V 0 bases and J 13 bases, with 15 bases left between them. CDR1 PRHDT and CDR2 FYEKMQ come from the germline V gene (reference sequence). This CDR3 comprises 13 residues. In DNA form, the CDR3 reads TGTGCCAGCAGCTTAGGGGCAGGCGGGCTGACGTACTTC. As protein: CASSLGAGGLTYF.

The chain has TRBV28 and TRBJ2-7; D uncertain. The CDR3 spans 11 residues. The V gene's germline CDR1 is MDHEN and CDR2 SYDVKM. V lost 8 bases, J lost 5 bases, and 10 bases lay in between. The DNA for the CDR3 is TGTGCCAGCCAGTTCACAGACGAGCAGTACTTC. Residues: CASQFTDEQYF. Full variable domain (outside the CDR3, taken from reference TRBV28 and TRBJ2-7): DVKVTQSSRYLVKRTGEKVFLECVQDMDHENMFWYRQDPGLGLRLIYFSYDVKMKEKGDIPEGYSVSREKKERFSLILESASTNQTSMYLCASQFTDEQYFGPGTRLTVT.

This sequence joins TRBV4-2 and TRBJ2-7, with a tentative D call TRBD2 (5 bases). The ends were cut back, 0 bases at V and 3 bases at J, with 12 bases in the middle. Germline assignment: CDR1 LGHNA and CDR2 YNFKEQ. The CDR3 contains 15 residues. The CDR3 loop reads CASSQEGSGIYEQYF. The CDR3 coding sequence is TGTGCCAGCAGCCAAGAAGGGTCCGGGATCTACGAGCAGTACTTC.

This clone was seen just once. Other DNA sequences in this specimen translate into the identical CDR3. V gene TRBV6-5 combines with J gene TRBJ2-2; maybe TRBD1 (6 bases). Germline CDR1 reads MNHEY; CDR2 reads SVGAGI. The CDR3 has 15 residues. V was trimmed by 4 bases and J by 2 bases, leaving 11 bases between them. CDR3 nucleotides: TGTGCCAGCAGTTCGACAGGATCCAACACCGGGGAGCTGTTTTTT. Amino acids: CASSSTGSNTGELFF.

The chain uses TRBV13 and TRBJ2-7; 10 nucleotides line up with TRBD2. The CDR3 loop spans 16 amino acids. Germline V CDR1 and CDR2: PRHDT, FYEKMQ (reference sequence). After removal of 0 bases from V and 2 bases from J, the junction contained 4 bases not matched to a gene. The CDR3: CASSLGASGRPYEQYF. DNA of the CDR3: TGTGCCAGCAGCTTAGGCGCTAGCGGGAGACCCTACGAGCAGTACTTC.

CDR3 sequence reads: CASSYGFIRGATGELFF. DNA of the CDR3: TGTGCCAGCAGCTACGGGTTTATTAGGGGGGCCACCGGGGAGCTGTTTTTT. This sequence joins TRBV7-7 and TRBJ2-2; perhaps D is TRBD1 or TRBD2 (6 bases each). Germline CDR1 reads SSHAT; CDR2 reads FNYEAQ (reference sequence). V dropped 4 bases and J dropped 4 bases, with 19 bases sitting between them. The CDR3 extends over 17 amino acids.

This chain uses TRBV2 with TRBJ2-7; D ambiguous. V was pared by 9 bases and J by 2 bases, with 14 bases between. The CDR3 is 13 residues long. Germline loops: CDR1 SNHLY, CDR2 FYNNEI. The CDR3 loop is CASATGPTYEQYF. The CDR3, as DNA: TGTGCCAGTGCAACCGGTCCCACCTACGAGCAGTACTTC.

On this clone: Distinct nucleotide sequences in the sample also encode this CDR3. This chain uses TRBV5-6 with TRBJ2-7; D unresolved. The germline gives CDR1 SGHDT, CDR2 YYEEEE. The V and J ends lost 0 bases and 6 bases respectively, with 7 bases between them. This CDR3 contains 12 residues. The CDR3 region is CASSLATGEQYF. The CDR3 region has the DNA TGTGCCAGCAGCTTGGCCACCGGCGAGCAGTACTTC.

This sequence joins TRBV28 and TRBJ2-1; TRBD2 aligns across 8 bases. CDR3 length equals 13 residues. V lost 6 bases, J lost 9 bases, and 7 bases stayed unmatched. The germline CDR1 and CDR2 sequences are MDHEN and SYDVKM. CDR3 amino acids: CASSPGRGSEQFF. The CDR3 region has the DNA TGTGCCAGCAGCCCCGGGAGGGGCAGTGAGCAGTTCTTC.

This clone appeared a single time. J is TRBJ2-3 and V is TRBV5-6; TRBD1 agrees at 7 bases. This CDR3 is built from 14 residues. Losses at the gene ends were 1 base for V and 4 bases for J; bases not matched to a gene: 3. Germline V gene data show CDR1 as SGHDT and CDR2 as YYEEEE. In DNA, the CDR3 is TGTGCCAGCAGCTTGCGGCAGGGGGCAGATACGCAGTATTTT. Translated, it gives CASSLRQGADTQYF.

This clone was found a few times. The V call is TRBV10-2, the J call TRBJ2-7; TRBD1 matches at 9 bases. V shed 7 bases, J shed 3 bases, and the junction held 1 base outside the gene matches. The CDR3 totals 12 residues. CDR1 and CDR2 from the germline V gene are WSHSY and SAAADI. CDR3 DNA sequence: TGCGCCAGCATGGGACAGGGCTACGAGCAGTACTTC. It is translated as CASMGQGYEQYF.

This clone was seen once. This chain connects TRBV28 to TRBJ2-1; the match to TRBD2 covers 11 bases. This CDR3 comprises 15 residues. Germline CDR1 MDHEN, CDR2 SYDVKM. V trimming: 5 bases; J trimming: 4 bases; junction bases outside the gene matches: 4. The CDR3: CASSPLAGGYNEQFF. The CDR3 DNA sequence: TGTGCCAGCAGTCCCTTAGCGGGGGGGTACAATGAGCAGTTCTTC.

The chain combines TRBV28 with TRBJ2-5; no firm D call. Germline assignment: CDR1 MDHEN and CDR2 SYDVKM. The CDR3 runs 15 residues. Trimming pared 7 bases from V and 4 bases from J, leaving 19 bases between. The CDR3: CASKVLGNARETQYF. As DNA, the CDR3 is TGTGCCAGCAAAGTGTTAGGGAACGCTAGAGAGACCCAGTACTTC. Combining the CDR3 with reference TRBV28 and TRBJ2-5 gives the whole variable domain DVKVTQSSRYLVKRTGEKVFLECVQDMDHENMFWYRQDPGLGLRLIYFSYDVKMKEKGDIPEGYSVSREKKERFSLILESASTNQTSMYLCASKVLGNARETQYFGPGTRLLVL.